The 9 T cell receptor beta chains below all came from one sample that was sequenced in a study of T cell clonotyping in hematopoietic cell transplantation. This sample's time point: recipient sample about 28 days before transplant, after cytoreduction. Using immunoSEQ multiplex PCR, the repertoire was profiled, and TCRdb retains in-frame clones only, with some absent. Of roughly 9,800 clones listed, around 87% are singletons. This material consisted of peripheral blood mononuclear cells, taken before stem cell transplant. The origin of the receptors is a woman between 50 and 59 years old with chronic myeloid leukemia. Some clones in this sample may be carry-over from other donors' samples.

CDR3 protein: CASSQERARGTEAFF. The CDR3 nucleotides read TGCGCCAGCAGCCAAGAGCGTGCCAGGGGCACTGAAGCTTTCTTT. The rearrangement links TRBV4-3 to TRBJ1-1; D may be TRBD1 (6 bases). V was cut by 0 bases and J by 4 bases, with 12 bases left in between. There are 15 residues in the CDR3. Germline CDR1 reads LGHNA; CDR2 reads YSLEER.

This clone was counted once. The chain joins TRBV7-2 to TRBJ2-2; TRBD1 agrees at 7 bases. The germline V gene encodes CDR1 SGHTA and CDR2 FQGNSA. Germline trimming cut 5 bases from V and 5 bases from J; bases unmatched to any gene: 5. This CDR3 region has 14 residues. The DNA for the CDR3 is TGTGCCAGCAGCCGGGACAGTACAACCGGGGAGCTGTTTTTT. Translating it yields CASSRDSTTGELFF.

This rearrangement joins TRBV28 to TRBJ2-1, with 8 bases fitting TRBD2. The trim removed 4 bases at V and 8 bases at J, leaving 7 bases unmatched. Germline CDR1 MDHEN, CDR2 SYDVKM. The CDR3 spans 14 residues. CDR3 sequence (DNA): TGTGCCAGCAGTTCGGGACTAGTAATCTATGAGCAGTTCTTC. Translated, it gives CASSSGLVIYEQFF.

J is TRBJ2-7 and V is TRBV6-5, with TRBD2 identical over 10 bases. The CDR3 spans 14 residues. CDR1 is MNHEY, CDR2 SVGAGI, per germline. The V segment lost 9 bases and the J segment 6 bases; nucleotides outside the gene matches: 11. CDR3 loop: CASAREAGGTEQYF. CDR3 DNA sequence: TGTGCCAGTGCTAGGGAAGCGGGAGGGACCGAGCAGTACTTC.

In this sample, this clone turned up once. This chain joins TRBV29-1 and TRBJ1-4, with D uncertain. The V end was cut by 4 bases, the J end by 5 bases, with 11 bases between. Germline V gives CDR1 SQVTM, CDR2 ANQGSEA. CDR3 length: 13 residues. The CDR3 nucleotides are TGCAGCGTTGTTGAGGTGGAGAATGAAAAACTGTTTTTT. Its translation is CSVVEVENEKLFF.

The chain recombines TRBV29-1 with TRBJ1-1; D remains ambiguous. Germline lookup yields CDR1 SQVTM and CDR2 ANQGSEA. Trimming left V 3 bases short and J 2 bases short, with 10 bases between. The CDR3 covers 13 residues. The DNA for the CDR3 is TGCAGCGTTGATACGACGGGAAACACTGAAGCTTTCTTT. Protein product: CSVDTTGNTEAFF. Looking up the rest from reference TRBV29-1 and TRBJ1-1 gives the full variable domain: SAVISQKPSRDICQRGTSLTIQCQVDSQVTMMFWYRQQPGQSLTLIATANQGSEATYESGFVIDKFPISRPNLTFSTLTVSNMSPEDSSIYLCSVDTTGNTEAFFGQGTRLTVV.

A single count supports this clone. The V gene is TRBV7-6, the J gene TRBJ2-2; D unresolved. V lost 5 bases to trimming and J lost 8 bases, with 6 bases between them. Germline assignment: CDR1 SGHVS and CDR2 FNYEAQ. This CDR3 spans 11 amino acids. Written as DNA, the CDR3 is TGTGCCAGCAGCACAGAAGGGGAGCTGTTTTTT. It yields the protein CASSTEGELFF. The whole variable domain, remainder taken from reference TRBV7-6 and TRBJ2-2, is GAGVSQSPRYKVTKRGQDVALRCDPISGHVSLYWYRQALGQGPEFLTYFNYEAQQDKSGLPNDRFSAERPEGSISTLTIQRTEQRDSAMYRCASSTEGELFFGEGSRLTVL.

V gene TRBV7-9 combines with J gene TRBJ2-5; weak D call: TRBD2 (5 bases). The germline V gene encodes CDR1 SEHNR and CDR2 FQNEAQ (reference sequence). V lost 0 bases to trimming and J lost 0 bases, with 8 bases between them. This CDR3 spans 15 amino acids. The CDR3 sequence: CASSLATGNQETQYF. In DNA form, the CDR3 reads TGTGCCAGCAGCTTAGCAACCGGGAACCAAGAGACCCAGTACTTC.

The CDR3 bases are TGCGCCAGCAGGGGACTAGCGGGAAACACAGATACGCAGTATTTT. Protein sequence: CASRGLAGNTDTQYF. V and J are TRBV5-1 and TRBJ2-3, with 13 bases lining up with TRBD2. Trimming took 5 bases from V and 2 from J; bases not matched to a gene: 2. Germline V gives CDR1 SGHRS, CDR2 YFSETQ. The CDR3 runs to 15 residues.